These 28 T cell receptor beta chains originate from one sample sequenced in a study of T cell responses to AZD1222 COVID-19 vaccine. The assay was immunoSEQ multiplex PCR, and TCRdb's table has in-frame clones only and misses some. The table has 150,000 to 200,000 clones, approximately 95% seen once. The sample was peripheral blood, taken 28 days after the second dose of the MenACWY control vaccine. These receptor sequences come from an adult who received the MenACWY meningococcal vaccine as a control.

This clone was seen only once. Here the CDR3 reads CASSSRTGYQGAKNIQYF. The CDR3 DNA is TGTGCCAGCAGCTCTCGGACAGGCTACCAGGGGGCCAAAAACATTCAGTACTTC. The chain carries TRBV13 and TRBJ2-4; TRBD1 aligns across 7 bases. This CDR3 has 18 amino acids. V lost 4 bases, J lost 1 base, and 13 bases stayed unmatched. Looked up from germline, CDR1 is PRHDT and CDR2 is FYEKMQ (reference sequence).

The CDR3, as DNA: TGTGCCAGCAGGGTCCGCTCGGGCGCCTACGAGCAGTACTTC. This encodes CASRVRSGAYEQYF. V and J are TRBV6-5 and TRBJ2-7; D not resolved. The CDR3 contains 14 residues. V was trimmed by 6 bases and J by 2 bases, leaving 14 bases between them. CDR1 is MNHEY, CDR2 SVGAGI, per germline.

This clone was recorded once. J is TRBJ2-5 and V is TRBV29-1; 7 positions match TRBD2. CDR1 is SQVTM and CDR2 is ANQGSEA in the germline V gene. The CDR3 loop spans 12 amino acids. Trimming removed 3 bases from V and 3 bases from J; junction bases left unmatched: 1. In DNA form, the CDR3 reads TGCAGCGTTGACGGGAGGAAAGAGACCCAGTACTTC. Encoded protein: CSVDGRKETQYF.

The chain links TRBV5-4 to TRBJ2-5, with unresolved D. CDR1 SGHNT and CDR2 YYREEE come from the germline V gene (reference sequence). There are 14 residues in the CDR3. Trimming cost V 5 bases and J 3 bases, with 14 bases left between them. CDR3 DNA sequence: TGTGCCAGCAGACCCGACACGCTTAAAGAGACCCAGTACTTC. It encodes CASRPDTLKETQYF.

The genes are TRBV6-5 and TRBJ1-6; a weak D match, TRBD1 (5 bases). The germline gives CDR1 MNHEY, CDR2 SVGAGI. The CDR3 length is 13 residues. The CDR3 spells CVAGHSYNSPLHF. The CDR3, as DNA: TGTGTCGCAGGGCACTCCTATAATTCACCCCTCCACTTT.

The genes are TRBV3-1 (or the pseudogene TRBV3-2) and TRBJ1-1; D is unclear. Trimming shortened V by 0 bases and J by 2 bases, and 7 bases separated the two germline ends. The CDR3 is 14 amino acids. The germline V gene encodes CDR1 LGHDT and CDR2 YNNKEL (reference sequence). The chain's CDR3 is CASSQDSINTEAFF. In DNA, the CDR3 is TGTGCCAGCAGCCAAGACAGTATAAACACTGAAGCTTTCTTT.

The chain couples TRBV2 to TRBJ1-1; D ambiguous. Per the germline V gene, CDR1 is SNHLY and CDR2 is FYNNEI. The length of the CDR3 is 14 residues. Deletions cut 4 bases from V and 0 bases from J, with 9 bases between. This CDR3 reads CASSARTVNTEAFF. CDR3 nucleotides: TGTGCCAGCAGTGCCCGGACGGTGAACACTGAAGCTTTCTTT.

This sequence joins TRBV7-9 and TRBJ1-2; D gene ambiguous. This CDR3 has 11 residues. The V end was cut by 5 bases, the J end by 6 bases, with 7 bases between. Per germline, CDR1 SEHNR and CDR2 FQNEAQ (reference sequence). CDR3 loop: CASSREDGYTF. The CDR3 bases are TGTGCCAGCAGCAGAGAAGATGGCTACACCTTC.

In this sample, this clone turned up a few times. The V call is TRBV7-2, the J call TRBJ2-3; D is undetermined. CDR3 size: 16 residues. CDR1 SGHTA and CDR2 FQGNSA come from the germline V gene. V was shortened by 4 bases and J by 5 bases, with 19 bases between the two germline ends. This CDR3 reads CASSSTWALIGDTQYF. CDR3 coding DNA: TGTGCCAGCAGCTCCACCTGGGCGCTAATCGGAGATACGCAGTATTTT.

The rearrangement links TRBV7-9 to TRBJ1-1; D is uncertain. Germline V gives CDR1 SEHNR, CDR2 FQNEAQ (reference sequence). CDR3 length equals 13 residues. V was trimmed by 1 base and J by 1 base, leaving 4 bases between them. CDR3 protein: CASSLEQNTEAFF. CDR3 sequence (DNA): TGTGCCAGCAGCTTAGAGCAGAACACTGAAGCTTTCTTT.

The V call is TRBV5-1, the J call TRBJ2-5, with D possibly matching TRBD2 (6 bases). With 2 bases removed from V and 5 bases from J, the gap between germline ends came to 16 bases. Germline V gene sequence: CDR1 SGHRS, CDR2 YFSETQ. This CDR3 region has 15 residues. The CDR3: CASSFGGAGRETQYF. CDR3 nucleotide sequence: TGCGCCAGCAGCTTTGGAGGGGCTGGGAGGGAGACCCAGTACTTC.

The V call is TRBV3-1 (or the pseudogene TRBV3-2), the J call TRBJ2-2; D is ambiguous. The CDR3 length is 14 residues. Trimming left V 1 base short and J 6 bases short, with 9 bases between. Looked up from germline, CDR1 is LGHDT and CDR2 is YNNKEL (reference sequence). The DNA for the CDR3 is TGTGCCAGCAGCCAAGGACAAGGGTCCGGGGAGCTGTTTTTT. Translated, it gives CASSQGQGSGELFF.

DNA for the CDR3: TGTGCCAGCTCAGATGGGACAACAGATACGCAGTATTTT. This encodes CASSDGTTDTQYF. This chain links TRBV18 with TRBJ2-3; D is perhaps TRBD1 (6 bases). Trimming removed 5 bases at V and 3 bases at J, with 9 bases between. This CDR3 is built from 13 residues. Looked up from germline, CDR1 is KGHSH and CDR2 is LQKENI. Full variable domain (remainder filled in from reference TRBV18 and TRBJ2-3): NAGVMQNPRHLVRRRGQEARLRCSPMKGHSHVYWYRQLPEEGLKFMVYLQKENIIDESGMPKERFSAEFPKEGPSILRIQQVVRGDSAAYFCASSDGTTDTQYFGPGTRLTVL.

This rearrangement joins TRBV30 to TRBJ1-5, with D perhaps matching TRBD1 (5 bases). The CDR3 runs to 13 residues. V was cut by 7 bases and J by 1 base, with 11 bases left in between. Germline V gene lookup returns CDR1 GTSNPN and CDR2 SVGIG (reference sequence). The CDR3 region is CAFNGGSNQPQHF. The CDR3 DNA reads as TGTGCCTTTAATGGGGGAAGCAATCAGCCCCAGCATTTT.

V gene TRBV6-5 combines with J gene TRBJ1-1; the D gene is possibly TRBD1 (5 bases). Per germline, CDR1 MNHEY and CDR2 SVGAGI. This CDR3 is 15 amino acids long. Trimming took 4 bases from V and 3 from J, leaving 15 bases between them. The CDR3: CASSSSRDSHTEAFF. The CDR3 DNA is TGTGCCAGCAGTTCTTCCCGGGACTCCCACACTGAAGCTTTCTTT.

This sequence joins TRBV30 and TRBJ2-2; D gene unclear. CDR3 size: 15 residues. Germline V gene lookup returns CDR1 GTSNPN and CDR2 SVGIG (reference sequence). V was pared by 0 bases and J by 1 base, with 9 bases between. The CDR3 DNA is TGTGCCTGGAGTGTTGGGGTTAAGAACACCGGGGAGCTGTTTTTT. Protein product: CAWSVGVKNTGELFF.

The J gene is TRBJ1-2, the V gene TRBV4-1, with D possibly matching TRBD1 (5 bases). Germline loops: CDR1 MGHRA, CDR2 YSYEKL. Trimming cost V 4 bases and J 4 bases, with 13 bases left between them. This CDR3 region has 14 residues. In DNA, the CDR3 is TGCGCCAGCAGCCGAGGGACGGATTCCTATGGCTACACCTTC. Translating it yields CASSRGTDSYGYTF.

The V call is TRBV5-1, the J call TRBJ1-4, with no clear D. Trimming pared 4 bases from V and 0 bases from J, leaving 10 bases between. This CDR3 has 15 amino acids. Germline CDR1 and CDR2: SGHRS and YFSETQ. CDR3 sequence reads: CASSQSGATNEKLFF. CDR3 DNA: TGCGCCAGCAGCCAATCGGGTGCAACTAATGAAAAACTGTTTTTT.

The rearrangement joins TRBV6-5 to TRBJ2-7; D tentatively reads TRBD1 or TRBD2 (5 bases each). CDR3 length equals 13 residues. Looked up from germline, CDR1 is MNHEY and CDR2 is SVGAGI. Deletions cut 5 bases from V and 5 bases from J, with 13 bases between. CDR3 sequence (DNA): TGTGCCAGCAGTAGGGCAGGGACGAACGAGCAGTACTTC. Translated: CASSRAGTNEQYF.

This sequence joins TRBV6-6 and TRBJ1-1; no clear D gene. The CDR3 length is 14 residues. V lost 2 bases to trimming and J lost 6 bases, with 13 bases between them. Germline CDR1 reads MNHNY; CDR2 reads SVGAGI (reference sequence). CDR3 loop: CASSYPGFTAEAFF. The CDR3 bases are TGTGCCAGCAGTTACCCGGGCTTTACAGCTGAAGCTTTCTTT.

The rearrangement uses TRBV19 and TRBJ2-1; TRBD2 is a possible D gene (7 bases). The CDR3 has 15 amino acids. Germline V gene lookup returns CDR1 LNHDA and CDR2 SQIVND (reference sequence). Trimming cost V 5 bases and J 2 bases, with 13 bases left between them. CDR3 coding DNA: TGTGCCAGTAGTGCCCAAGGGGGGGCCTACAATGAGCAGTTCTTC. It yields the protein CASSAQGGAYNEQFF.

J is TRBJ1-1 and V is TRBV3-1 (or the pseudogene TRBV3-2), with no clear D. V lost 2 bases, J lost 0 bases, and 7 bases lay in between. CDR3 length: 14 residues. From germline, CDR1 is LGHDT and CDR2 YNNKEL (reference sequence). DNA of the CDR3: TGTGCCAGCAGCCAAACGTCGGTGAACACTGAAGCTTTCTTT. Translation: CASSQTSVNTEAFF.

Here the CDR3 DNA reads TGTGCCAGCACCCCCGAGGGTCCATCCTACTACAATGAGCAGTTCTTC. This codes for CASTPEGPSYYNEQFF. The rearrangement links TRBV6-2 or TRBV6-3 to TRBJ2-1; possibly TRBD2 for D (5 bases). The CDR3 sequence is 16 residues long. Germline values: CDR1 MNHEY, CDR2 SVGEGT. Deletions cut 7 bases from V and 3 bases from J, with 19 bases between.

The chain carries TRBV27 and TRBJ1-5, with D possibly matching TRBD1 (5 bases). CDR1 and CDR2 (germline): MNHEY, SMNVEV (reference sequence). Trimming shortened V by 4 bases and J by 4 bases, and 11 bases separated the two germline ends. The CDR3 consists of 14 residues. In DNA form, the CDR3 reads TGTGCCAGCAGTTCCCCTGGGGGGAATCAGCCCCAGCATTTT. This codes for CASSSPGGNQPQHF.

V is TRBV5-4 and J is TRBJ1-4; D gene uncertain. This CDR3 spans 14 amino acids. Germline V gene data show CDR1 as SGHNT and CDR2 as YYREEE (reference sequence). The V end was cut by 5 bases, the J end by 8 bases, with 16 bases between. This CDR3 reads CASRNGLTGEKLFF. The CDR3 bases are TGTGCCAGCAGAAACGGGTTAACGGGCGAAAAACTGTTTTTT.

The chain's CDR3 is CSVRPRRGRNNEQFF. Written as DNA, the CDR3 is TGCAGCGTCCGACCCCGGAGGGGGCGCAATAATGAGCAGTTCTTC. This rearrangement joins TRBV29-1 to TRBJ2-1; the D gene is possibly TRBD1 (7 bases). The germline V gene encodes CDR1 SQVTM and CDR2 ANQGSEA. The CDR3 has 15 amino acids. The V end was cut by 6 bases, the J end by 7 bases, with 22 bases between.

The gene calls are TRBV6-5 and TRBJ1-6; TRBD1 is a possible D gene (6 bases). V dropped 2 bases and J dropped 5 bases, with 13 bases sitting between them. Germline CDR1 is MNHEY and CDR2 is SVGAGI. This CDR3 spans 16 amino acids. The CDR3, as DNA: TGTGCCAGCAGTTACGCGGGGGCGGCGGATAATTCACCCCTCCACTTT. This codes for CASSYAGAADNSPLHF.

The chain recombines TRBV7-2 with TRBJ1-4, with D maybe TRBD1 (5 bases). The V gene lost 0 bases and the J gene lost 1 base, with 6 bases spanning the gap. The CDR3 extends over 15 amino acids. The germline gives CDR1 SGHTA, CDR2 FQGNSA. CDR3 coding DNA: TGTGCCAGCAGCTTAGCGACAGTAACTAATGAAAAACTGTTTTTT. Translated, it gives CASSLATVTNEKLFF.